This paragraph covers one TCR beta chain sequence. The antigen is unknown. The CDR3 has 13 residues. CDR1 SNHLY and CDR2 FYNNEI come from the germline V gene. The data were taken from a study of OX40 agonist ivuxolimab in advanced cancers. Study context: A diagnosis of hepatocellular carcinoma, melanoma, renal cell or head and neck cancer was present in dose-escalation patients. With a range of about 20 to 79, age averaged 60 years, and 75% to 90% were male.

Only in-frame clones appear in the TCRdb table, and some are missing; sequencing was by immunoSEQ multiplex PCR. The data hold roughly 90,000 clones, with about 90% observed a single time. Study findings and constraints: Clonal expansion among partial responders at 0.1-3.0 mg/kg ranked near the lowest. Clonal expansion was seen in CD4+ and CD8+ blood T cells by week 6 at 0.1 to 3.0 mg/kg.

This clonotype originated in an adult with an advanced solid tumor such as melanoma, head and neck, liver or kidney cancer. The material sequenced was CD4+ or CD8+ T cells sorted from blood, taken in a trial of the OX40 agonist ivuxolimab. V usage is TRBV2 and J usage is TRBJ2-5, with D hard to call. The tail of the sequence fits TRBJ2-7 better, so the J call may be wrong. In DNA form, the CDR3 reads TGTGCCAGCGGCCCTCACAGAGCCTACGAGCAGTACTTC. It encodes CASGPHRAYEQYF.